The text below deals with one TCR beta chain. One base away lies a much larger clone, so this may be a sequencing read error. The data are from a study of tumor and adjacent non-tumor tissue in lung cancer. RNA was extracted from bulk tissue without any cell sorting. Donors were chemotherapy-naive, newly diagnosed lung cancer surgical patients in China, August–November 2014. Germline loops: CDR1 SEHNR, CDR2 FQNEAQ (reference sequence). CDR3 length: 13 amino acids. A modified ARM-PCR protocol with three rounds of nested PCR amplified TCRbeta. From the multiplex PCR reads, TCRdb called clonotypes with MiXCR, one entry per CDR3 protein. Among 75,000 to 95,000 distinct CDR3 sequences listed, about 72% were seen once.

The rearrangement joins TRBV7-9 to TRBJ1-2, with 7 bases aligning to TRBD1. The sequenced sample was lung tumor tissue. This sequence originates from a man aged 55 to 69 with non-small cell lung cancer. The CDR3 sequence: CVSSPDRVKGYTF. In nucleotides, the CDR3 is TGTGTCAGCAGCCCCGACAGGGTAAAGGGCTACACCTTC.